This T cell receptor beta chain was identified in a study of T cells in Graves' hyperthyroidism and ophthalmopathy (dated by TCRdb to between 2017 and 2020). Background for the entire study: Peripheral blood samples were taken at the time of initial diagnosis, prior to any treatment. According to the paper, TCR Vbeta CDR3 sequencing was carried out on 135 peripheral blood samples, which came from under 50 ophthalmopathy, around 74 hyperthyroidism and roughly 17 progressor patients. The 100 or so discovery patients were randomly split 7:3 into training and test sets. Prospective prediction of ophthalmopathy was tested in an independent validation cohort of 18 to 20 hyperthyroidism patients and 17 patients who later progressed to ophthalmopathy. Thyroid tissue and blood T-cell repertoires from six Graves' hyperthyroidism patients were also compared in the study. To identify distinguishing TCR V-J signatures, a discovery cohort of about a hundred patients was used, comprising 43 with Graves' ophthalmopathy and about 59 with stable Graves' hyperthyroidism. Once sampling was done, hyperthyroidism patients were given methimazole at a starting dose of 30 mg daily, whereas ophthalmopathy patients were given high-dose intravenous methylprednisolone. The investigation overall reported the following: During validation, the model predicted progression to ophthalmopathy a median of about 5.9 months ahead of onset, with approximately 70% sensitivity and 72.22% specificity. Blood samples also contained most of the expanded thyroid clonotypes (frequency above 0.001), which suggests that blood repertoires may reflect thyroid immune responses. Ophthalmopathy was separated from stable hyperthyroidism by a 13 V-J signature model, with roughly 88% sensitivity and around 81% specificity obtained in cross-validation and 80%/75% obtained in testing. Sample size was not statistically predetermined, and investigators were not blinded to group allocation.

Points on this clonotype: Its antigen is not yet known. No much larger clone is present one base from it, and per-base qualities are unavailable.

CDR1 and CDR2 are read off the germline V gene as SGHAT and FQNNGV. Including cysteine and phenylalanine, the CDR3 has 17 amino acids. Only the CDR3 part of the read is kept: 51 bases, read in frame from the first base. A distance of 15 bases separates the germline ends of V and J, which lose 0 bases and 4 bases respectively. In the ophthalmopathy patients, disease was moderately to severely active, with a Clinical Activity Score of 3 or more, a NOSPECS grade of 4 or more, and a duration of less than 3 months. Any patient with an uncontrolled infection, another autoimmune disease, pregnancy or lactation was excluded. Diagnoses were based on clinical symptoms, serum thyroxine and TRAb, thyroid ultrasound and orbital computed tomography. Ficoll-Paque density gradient centrifugation was used to isolate PBMCs from approximately 10 ml of fresh peripheral blood. Trizol reagent was used to extract total RNA, and RNA quality was then checked on an Agilent 2100 Bioanalyzer.

The TCR beta CDR3 regions were amplified from the RNA transcripts. For the first round of RT-PCR on the TCR CDR3, the HTBI primer set was used together with the Qiagen OneStep RT-PCR kit. Libraries were constructed in a second round of multiplex PCR, after which size selection and purification were carried out. Paired-end sequencing of the libraries was performed with 100 bp reads on an Illumina HiSeq2000. Under the source paper's analysis protocol: SOAPnuke was used to process the raw data, removing reads that contained adapters or uncalled bases, had a mean Phred below 15, or lacked an exact match to the constant primer or identifier. COPE v1.2.5 was used to merge high-quality paired reads, and clonotypes were defined as unique nucleotide sequences. MiTCR v1.1 was used to align the clonotypes against IMGT TRBV, TRBD and TRBJ reference segments. Only V-J combinations with frequency above 0.0001, covering 99.2% of repertoires, were analysed. A TCS score was defined as the ratio between F50 (clonal expansion) and ExV (chaos), using BLOSUM62-based TCRdist between CDR3 peptides within each V-J. Welch's t-statistics and random forest reduced 450 to 600 V-J features to 13, which were used in a naive Bayes classifier (R e1071). TCRdb applied fastp at Q25 and MiXCR to the public reads, then kept only in-frame beta chains. A single entry per CDR3 protein holds the most common genes and DNA from its merged rows. Clone size and V and J calls follow TCRdb, not the original study. The sample table shows about 290,000 distinct CDR3 sequences, and around 20% are seen once. The ten top clones hold less than 40% of the sample.

The chain was built from TRBV11-2 and TRBJ2-2; D gene: possibly TRBD2, on 5 matching bases. The source of this sequence is a man aged 50-59 years with Graves' ophthalmopathy. Source material: blood. This receptor has the CDR3 CASSLDPLARGTGELFF. In nucleotides, the sequence is TGTGCCAGCAGCTTAGATCCCTTAGCGCGCGGCACCGGGGAGCTGTTTTTT.